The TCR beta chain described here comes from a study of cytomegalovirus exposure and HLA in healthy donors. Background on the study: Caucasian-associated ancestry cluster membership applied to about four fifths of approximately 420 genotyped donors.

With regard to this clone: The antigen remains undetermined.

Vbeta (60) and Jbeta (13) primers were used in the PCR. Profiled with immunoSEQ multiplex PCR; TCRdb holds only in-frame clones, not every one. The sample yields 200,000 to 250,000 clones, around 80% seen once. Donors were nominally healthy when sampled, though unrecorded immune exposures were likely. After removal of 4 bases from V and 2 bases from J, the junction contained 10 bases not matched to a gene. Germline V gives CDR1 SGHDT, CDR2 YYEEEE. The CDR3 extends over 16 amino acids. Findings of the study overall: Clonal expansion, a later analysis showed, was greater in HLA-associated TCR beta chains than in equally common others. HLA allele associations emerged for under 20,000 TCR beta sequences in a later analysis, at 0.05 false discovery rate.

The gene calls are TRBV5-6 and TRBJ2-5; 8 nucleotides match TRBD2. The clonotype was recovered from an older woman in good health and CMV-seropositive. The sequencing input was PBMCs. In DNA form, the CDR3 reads TGTGCCAGCAGCCATCGAGGAGTAGCGGGGCAAGAGACCCAGTACTTC. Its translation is CASSHRGVAGQETQYF. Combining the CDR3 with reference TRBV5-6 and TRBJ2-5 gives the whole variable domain DAGVTQSPTHLIKTRGQQVTLRCSPKSGHDTVSWYQQALGQGPQFIFQYYEEEERQRGNFPDRFSGHQFPNYSSELNVNALLLGDSALYLCASSHRGVAGQETQYFGPGTRLLVL.